A single sample is the source of the 26 T cell receptor beta chains below, sequenced in a study of T-cell reconstitution after alpha-beta-depleted transplantation in children. TCRbeta library preparation incorporated unique molecular identifiers. TCRdb re-derived calls from the PCR reads in MiXCR, one entry per CDR3 protein. The sample carries hundreds of thousands of distinct CDR3 sequences, around 17% recorded once. Sequenced material: PBMCs from the stem cell graft donor, taken from the stem cell graft. These receptors came from a human donor who donated a stem cell graft to a child with acute myeloid leukemia.

This clonotype was counted at least ten times. The chain combines TRBV12-3 or TRBV12-4 with TRBJ2-3; TRBD2 matches at 10 bases. The CDR3 extends over 14 amino acids. J gave up 4 bases and V 7 bases, and 5 bases lay outside the gene matches. The CDR3: CASTSGGEADTQYF. CDR3 coding DNA: TGTGCCAGCACCAGCGGGGGGGAGGCAGATACGCAGTATTTT.

There are a few counts of this clonotype. V and J are TRBV5-1 and TRBJ2-4; D not resolved. Trimming left V 3 bases short and J 8 bases short, with 15 bases between. The CDR3 has 14 amino acids. Germline V lookup: CDR1 SGHRS, CDR2 YFSETQ. The CDR3 here is CASSSAIFGDIQYF. The DNA for the CDR3 is TGCGCCAGCAGCTCCGCCATATTTGGGGACATTCAGTACTTC.

This clonotype was counted at least ten times. This sequence joins TRBV20-1 and TRBJ1-1; D not certain. Deletions cut 1 base from V and 6 bases from J, with 6 bases between. Germline loops: CDR1 DFQATT, CDR2 SNEGSKA (reference sequence). This CDR3 is built from 11 residues. In DNA form, the CDR3 reads TGCAGTGCTAGAGGAATACCTGAAGCTTTCTTT. Translated: CSARGIPEAFF.

The chain uses TRBV5-1 and TRBJ1-2; D perhaps matches TRBD1 (5 bases). This CDR3 has 12 residues. Deletions cut 4 bases from V and 6 bases from J, with 10 bases between. Germline V CDR1 and CDR2: SGHRS, YFSETQ. The CDR3 DNA reads as TGCGCCAGCAGCCGGGACCTCGATGGCTACACCTTC. Protein: CASSRDLDGYTF.

The chain combines TRBV27 with TRBJ2-5; D unresolved. Germline loops: CDR1 MNHEY, CDR2 SMNVEV (reference sequence). The CDR3 is made up of 13 amino acids. The V gene lost 3 bases and the J gene lost 3 bases, with 8 bases spanning the gap. CDR3 bases: TGTGCCAGCAGTTTCACAGCAAAAGAGACCCAGTACTTC. Residues: CASSFTAKETQYF.

The table lists this clonotype with many counts. This sequence joins TRBV7-6 and TRBJ2-7; tentative D call: TRBD1 (5 bases). Germline V CDR1 and CDR2: SGHVS, FNYEAQ. The CDR3 runs to 14 residues. V was clipped by 5 bases and J by 2 bases, with 13 bases between them. This chain's CDR3 is CASSPEQTAYEQYF. DNA for the CDR3: TGTGCCAGCAGCCCTGAACAGACAGCCTACGAGCAGTACTTC.

This clonotype was observed a few times. The V call is TRBV7-2, the J call TRBJ2-1; D is perhaps TRBD2 (6 bases). CDR3 length: 14 amino acids. Germline CDR1 and CDR2: SGHTA and FQGNSA. V lost 0 bases and J lost 7, with 10 bases in between. The CDR3 nucleotides read TGTGCCAGCAGCTTAGCGTTTGGGGGGAATGAGCAGTTCTTC. Its translation is CASSLAFGGNEQFF.

The rearrangement links TRBV25-1 to TRBJ1-2, with D unresolved. Germline-derived CDR1 and CDR2 are MGHDK and SYGVNS. V was shortened by 2 bases and J by 9 bases, with 13 bases between the two germline ends. The CDR3 length is 13 residues. The CDR3 is CASSESPGLSYTF. CDR3 nucleotide sequence: TGTGCCAGCAGTGAAAGTCCAGGCCTTAGCTACACCTTC.

With respect to this clonotype: Sequence at one end of the junction differs from germline and may be a read error. The chain links TRBV12-3 or TRBV12-4 to TRBJ1-2; tentative D call: TRBD1 (5 bases). The CDR3 is 16 residues long. In nucleotides, the CDR3 is TGTGCCAGCAGTTTAGGTCCGGCGGGGCAGGGCTATGGTTACACCTTC. Protein product: CASSLGPAGQGYGYTF.

This clonotype was observed many times. This rearrangement joins TRBV20-1 to TRBJ2-5; no reliable D call. The CDR3 sequence is 12 residues long. V lost 0 bases to trimming and J lost 7 bases, with 9 bases between them. Germline V gene data show CDR1 as DFQATT and CDR2 as SNEGSKA (reference sequence). CDR3 DNA: TGCAGTGCTAGAGATCGTTGGGGGACCCAGTACTTC. Translating gives CSARDRWGTQYF.

J is TRBJ2-5 and V is TRBV30, with D perhaps TRBD1 or TRBD2 (5 bases each). The CDR3 runs to 13 residues. The V end was cut by 0 bases, the J end by 5 bases, with 10 bases between. CDR1 and CDR2 (germline): GTSNPN, SVGIG (reference sequence). As DNA, the CDR3 is TGTGCCTGGAGTGTAGGGACCCAGGAGACCCAGTACTTC. Translation: CAWSVGTQETQYF. Full variable domain (missing parts from reference TRBV30 and TRBJ2-5): SQTIHQWPATLVQPVGSPLSLECTVEGTSNPNLYWYRQAAGRGLQLLFYSVGIGQISSEVPQNLSASRPQDRQFILSSKKLLLSDSGFYLCAWSVGTQETQYFGPGTRLLVL.

In its sample, this clonotype was seen a few times. The chain uses TRBV7-9 and TRBJ2-7; the D is unclear. This CDR3 comprises 13 residues. The V gene's germline CDR1 is SEHNR and CDR2 FQNEAQ (reference sequence). V dropped 5 bases and J dropped 4 bases, with 12 bases sitting between them. The chain's CDR3 is CASSPLDPYEQYF. In DNA, the CDR3 is TGTGCCAGCAGCCCGCTTGATCCTTACGAGCAGTACTTC.

In its sample, this clonotype was seen many times. V and J are TRBV7-6 and TRBJ2-1; D is perhaps TRBD1 (5 bases). V lost 5 bases to trimming and J lost 2 bases, with 16 bases between them. CDR3 length: 16 residues. CDR1 is SGHVS and CDR2 is FNYEAQ in the germline V gene. This CDR3 is CASSPLWGRAYNEQFF. The CDR3, as DNA: TGTGCCAGCAGCCCTTTATGGGGCAGGGCCTACAATGAGCAGTTCTTC.

The chain links TRBV7-9 to TRBJ2-1; 10 positions match TRBD1. With 3 bases clipped from V and 9 bases from J, the junction kept 8 bases outside the gene matches. In germline, CDR1 is SEHNR, CDR2 FQNEAQ (reference sequence). This CDR3 is built from 15 residues. CDR3 nucleotide sequence: TGTGCCAGCAGCTTTAGACAGGGGGCGAACGGTGAGCAGTTCTTC. Its translation is CASSFRQGANGEQFF.

In its sample, this clonotype was seen many times. J is TRBJ2-7 and V is TRBV20-1; possibly TRBD1 for D (8 bases). From germline, CDR1 is DFQATT and CDR2 SNEGSKA (reference sequence). The CDR3 contains 14 residues. The V gene lost 4 bases and the J gene lost 3 bases, with 16 bases spanning the gap. CDR3 coding DNA: TGCAGTGCTACGAACAGGGGGAGGGGCTACGAGCAGTACTTC. Protein sequence: CSATNRGRGYEQYF.

This clonotype has a count of ten or more. V is TRBV20-1 and J is TRBJ1-1; unclear D gene. The germline V gene has CDR1 DFQATT and CDR2 SNEGSKA (reference sequence). V gave up 3 bases and J gave up 2 bases, with 13 bases separating them. The length of the CDR3 is 14 residues. CDR3 in amino acids: CSARVPPLNTEAFF. The CDR3 DNA is TGCAGTGCTAGGGTCCCCCCACTTAACACTGAAGCTTTCTTT.

This rearrangement joins TRBV9 to TRBJ2-5; D call uncertain. The germline gives CDR1 SGDLS, CDR2 YYNGEE. The CDR3 totals 13 residues. The V end was cut by 1 base, the J end by 3 bases, with 7 bases between. The CDR3 loop reads CASSVTAKETQYF. CDR3 coding DNA: TGTGCCAGCAGCGTAACGGCCAAAGAGACCCAGTACTTC.

The rearrangement links TRBV12-3 or TRBV12-4 to TRBJ2-2, with D hard to call. The V gene lost 5 bases and the J gene lost 5 bases, with 12 bases spanning the gap. This CDR3 contains 14 residues. The chain's CDR3 is CASSALLVTGELFF. The CDR3 bases are TGTGCCAGCAGTGCACTCCTGGTAACCGGGGAGCTGTTTTTT.

In this sample, this clonotype turned up many times. The genes are TRBV10-3 and TRBJ1-1, with D uncertain. CDR1 and CDR2 (germline): ENHRY, SYGVKD. The V end was cut by 0 bases, the J end by 1 base, with 9 bases between. The CDR3 is 15 amino acids. This CDR3 reads CAISESTGRNTEAFF. DNA for the CDR3: TGTGCCATCAGTGAGTCGACGGGCAGGAACACTGAAGCTTTCTTT.

This clonotype was seen a few times. The chain uses TRBV7-2 and TRBJ2-4; perhaps TRBD1 as D (6 bases). Germline V gives CDR1 SGHTA, CDR2 FQGNSA. The CDR3 has 14 residues. Deletions cut 5 bases from V and 0 bases from J, with 8 bases between. The CDR3 nucleotides read TGTGCCAGCAGCGGGGACATAGCCAAAAACATTCAGTACTTC. Its protein is CASSGDIAKNIQYF.

This clonotype was picked up a small number of times. A junction boundary mismatches the germline segment, possibly from a read error. V gene TRBV20-1 combines with J gene TRBJ1-5; possible D gene TRBD1, 5 bases. The CDR3 is 14 amino acids. Germline V lookup: CDR1 DFQATT, CDR2 SNEGSKA (reference sequence). CDR3 sequence: CSGRSGLGNQPQHF. Here the CDR3 DNA reads TGCAGTGGTAGATCGGGACTCGGCAATCAGCCCCAGCATTTT.

The table lists this clonotype with many counts. The V gene is TRBV29-1, the J gene TRBJ1-1; D not resolved. The germline V gene has CDR1 SQVTM and CDR2 ANQGSEA. Between the trimmed V and J ends, which lost 4 bases and 1 base, there was a span of 4 bases. This CDR3 is 11 amino acids long. CDR3 bases: TGCAGCGTTGGGTGGAACACTGAAGCTTTCTTT. This encodes CSVGWNTEAFF.

The sample holds many counts of this clonotype. The chain uses TRBV12-3 or TRBV12-4 and TRBJ2-3; D not certain. The CDR3 is made up of 11 amino acids. With 9 bases removed from V and 0 bases from J, the gap between germline ends came to 4 bases. CDR3 in DNA: TGTGCCAGTCGGAGCACAGATACGCAGTATTTT. It codes for CASRSTDTQYF.

This clonotype was counted between two and nine times. The chain carries TRBV9 and TRBJ2-2; 7 nucleotides align to TRBD2. The CDR3 is 12 residues long. CDR1 and CDR2 (germline): SGDLS, YYNGEE. Germline trimming cut 5 bases from V and 10 bases from J; bases unmatched to any gene: 5. In nucleotides, the CDR3 is TGTGCCAGCAGTACCGGGGGGAAGGAGCTGTTTTTT. It codes for CASSTGGKELFF.

This clonotype came up a few times. The chain uses TRBV5-6 and TRBJ1-6; a weak D match, TRBD1 (5 bases). The CDR3 runs to 16 residues. Germline V CDR1 and CDR2: SGHDT, YYEEEE. V lost 0 bases and J 9 bases, leaving 16 bases between the germline ends. As DNA, the CDR3 is TGTGCCAGCAGCTTGGCAAGCGGCGGAGGGACTTCACCCCTCCACTTT. Protein sequence: CASSLASGGGTSPLHF.

This clonotype has only a few counts. This sequence joins TRBV20-1 and TRBJ2-5, with TRBD1 as a possible D gene (5 bases). CDR3 length: 14 amino acids. V shed 0 bases and J shed 4 bases, with 12 bases lying between them. Germline loops: CDR1 DFQATT, CDR2 SNEGSKA (reference sequence). The CDR3 here is CSARDLPRVETQYF. In DNA form, the CDR3 reads TGCAGTGCTAGAGATCTCCCCAGGGTAGAGACCCAGTACTTC.